This entry lists 8 T cell receptor beta chains sequenced from one sample in a study of cytomegalovirus exposure and HLA in healthy donors. This PCR relied on a set of 60 Vbeta primers and 13 Jbeta primers. Some clones are missing from TCRdb's copy, which holds only in-frame ones; the method was immunoSEQ multiplex PCR. Of 55,000 to 75,000 clones listed, 65% to 80% are singletons. Sequencing input: PBMCs. The receptors stem from a middle-aged man in good health and CMV-seropositive.

The rearrangement uses TRBV19 and TRBJ1-4, with no clear D. Germline assignment: CDR1 LNHDA and CDR2 SQIVND (reference sequence). V lost 4 bases, J lost 3 bases, and 15 bases lay in between. The length of the CDR3 is 16 residues. The CDR3 region is CASSTLGRASNEKLFF. The CDR3 DNA reads TGTGCCAGTAGTACCCTGGGGAGGGCATCTAATGAAAAACTGTTTTTT.

The genes are TRBV18 and TRBJ1-5, with D possibly TRBD1 on 5 matching bases. This CDR3 has 13 amino acids. CDR1 is KGHSH and CDR2 is LQKENI in the germline V gene. Trimming removed 2 bases at V and 5 bases at J, with 7 bases between. The CDR3 nucleotides are TGTGCCAGCTCACCAAGCAGGGATCAGCCCCAGCATTTT. Protein product: CASSPSRDQPQHF.

The gene calls are TRBV9 and TRBJ2-1, with 13 bases lining up with TRBD2. CDR3 length equals 16 residues. In germline, CDR1 is SGDLS, CDR2 YYNGEE. Trimming cost V 2 bases and J 8 bases; bases outside gene matches: 7. CDR3 bases: TGTGCCAGCAGCGTCAGAGGACTAGCGGGAGTCTATGAGCAGTTCTTC. Encoded protein: CASSVRGLAGVYEQFF.

This clone was seen a single time. This chain uses TRBV27 with TRBJ2-1; 8 positions agree with TRBD2. V lost 5 bases, J lost 7 bases, and 10 bases stayed unmatched. There are 15 residues in the CDR3. CDR1 is MNHEY and CDR2 is SMNVEV in the germline V gene (reference sequence). The CDR3 protein is CASSISGSMGNEQFF. The DNA of the CDR3 is TGTGCCAGCAGTATCAGCGGGAGTATGGGGAATGAGCAGTTCTTC.

The rearrangement joins TRBV6-1 to TRBJ1-3, with unresolved D. V was cut by 5 bases and J by 4 bases, with 6 bases left in between. Germline V gives CDR1 MNHNS, CDR2 SASEGT. CDR3 length: 12 amino acids. CDR3: CASSFQGNTIYF. CDR3 in DNA: TGTGCCAGCAGTTTCCAGGGAAACACCATATATTTT.

This clone was counted a single time. The chain has TRBV12-5 and TRBJ2-1, with 7 nucleotides matching TRBD1. CDR1 LGHNT and CDR2 FRNRAP come from the germline V gene. The CDR3 length is 17 residues. V lost 1 base, J lost 0 bases, and 6 bases stayed unmatched. DNA for the CDR3: TGTGCTAGTGGTTTGGGGGGGACAGTAAGCTCCTACAATGAGCAGTTCTTC. It codes for CASGLGGTVSSYNEQFF. The whole variable domain, filled in from reference TRBV12-5 and TRBJ2-1, reads DARVTQTPRHKVTEMGQEVTMRCQPILGHNTVFWYRQTMMQGLELLAYFRNRAPLDDSGMPKDRFSAEMPDATLATLKIQPSEPRDSAVYFCASGLGGTVSSYNEQFFGPGTRLTVL.

This CDR3 reads CAWSGNPGQGHEQYF. CDR3 bases: TGTGCCTGGAGTGGGAATCCGGGACAGGGCCACGAGCAGTACTTC. J is TRBJ2-7 and V is TRBV30; TRBD1 matches at 9 bases. CDR1 and CDR2 from the germline V gene are GTSNPN and SVGIG (reference sequence). The CDR3 extends over 15 amino acids. V shed 1 base and J 5 bases; nucleotides not matched to a gene: 9.

The chain is built from TRBV10-3 and TRBJ1-2, with 8 nucleotides matching TRBD1. In germline, CDR1 is ENHRY, CDR2 SYGVKD. Trimming at V came to 5 bases and at J to 5 bases, leaving 10 bases not matched to a gene. The CDR3 covers 15 residues. The CDR3 protein is CAISSQGAYSYGYTF. The DNA of the CDR3 is TGTGCCATCAGTTCCCAGGGGGCTTATAGTTATGGCTACACCTTC.